The 30 T cell receptor beta chains listed next were all sequenced from one sample in a study of neurological immune-mediated disorders. Using its own MiXCR run on the 5' RACE reads, TCRdb lists one record per CDR3 protein. The sample comprises about 26,000 distinct CDR3 sequences, 2.5% to 4% of which are singletons, and 7% rests with the top ten. Sequenced sample: PBMCs. The receptor set was obtained from a woman younger than 45 with multiple sclerosis.

This clonotype turned up a few times. Since a much larger clone is just one base distant, this may be a read error. The rearrangement uses TRBV20-1 and TRBJ2-1; 9 bases match TRBD2. V shed 5 bases and J 9 bases; nucleotides not matched to a gene: 8. The germline V gene encodes CDR1 DFQATT and CDR2 SNEGSKA (reference sequence). CDR3 size: 13 residues. CDR3 in amino acids: CSAPGIAGAEQFF. The DNA of the CDR3 is TGCAGTGCTCCGGGAATAGCGGGAGCTGAGCAGTTCTTC.

This clonotype was recorded many times. The rearrangement links TRBV7-2 to TRBJ2-3, with TRBD2 matching 9 bases. Germline assignment: CDR1 SGHTA and CDR2 FQGNSA. J gave up 15 bases and V 2 bases, and 9 bases lay outside the gene matches. This CDR3 is built from 13 residues. The CDR3 coding sequence is TGTGCCAGCAGCTTAAATGGCGGGGGGGTATATTATTTT. Translation: CASSLNGGGVYYF.

This clonotype appeared many times. V usage is TRBV5-1 and J usage is TRBJ1-1, with 7 bases identical to TRBD1. The ends lost 5 bases at V and 2 bases at J; junction bases unmatched: 6. CDR1 is SGHRS and CDR2 is YFSETQ in the germline V gene. The CDR3 length is 14 residues. CDR3 nucleotide sequence: TGCGCCAGCAGTCGACAGGGAATAAACACTGAAGCTTTCTTT. It yields the protein CASSRQGINTEAFF.

This clonotype was counted between two and nine times. The junction does not match germline at one end; this may be a read error. This chain connects TRBV20-1 to TRBJ1-5; TRBD1 agrees at 7 bases. Germline V CDR1 and CDR2: DFQATT, SNEGSKA (reference sequence). The CDR3 spans 12 residues. The CDR3 region is CSASQGDQPQNF. The CDR3 region has the DNA TGCAGTGCTAGTCAGGGGGATCAGCCCCAGAATTTT.

This clonotype showed up just a few times. This sequence joins TRBV7-8 and TRBJ1-1; TRBD1 matches 9 bases. Germline loops: CDR1 SGHVS, CDR2 FQNEAQ. V shed 7 bases, J shed 1 base, and the junction held 7 bases outside the gene matches. There are 15 residues in the CDR3. CDR3 nucleotides: TGTGCCAGCACCCCGACAGGGGGTGCGAACACTGAAGCTTTCTTT. It specifies CASTPTGGANTEAFF.

This clonotype was recorded many times. The chain has TRBV29-1 and TRBJ1-2, with TRBD1 identical over 8 bases. The CDR3 is 13 amino acids. V lost 7 bases and J lost 4; bases outside the gene matches: 8. CDR1 and CDR2 from the germline V gene are SQVTM and ANQGSEA. CDR3: CSADRGAGYGYTF. Here the CDR3 DNA reads TGCAGCGCAGACAGGGGAGCGGGCTATGGCTACACCTTC. Full variable domain (remainder filled in from reference TRBV29-1 and TRBJ1-2): SAVISQKPSRDICQRGTSLTIQCQVDSQVTMMFWYRQQPGQSLTLIATANQGSEATYESGFVIDKFPISRPNLTFSTLTVSNMSPEDSSIYLCSADRGAGYGYTFGSGTRLTVV.

At least ten counts were recorded for this clonotype. The J gene is TRBJ2-1, the V gene TRBV6-2 or TRBV6-3, with 9 bases identical to TRBD1. Germline CDR1 is MNHEY and CDR2 is SVGEGT. This CDR3 is built from 15 residues. The ends lost 6 bases at V and 1 base at J; junction bases unmatched: 4. The CDR3 coding sequence is TGTGCCAGCAGCCGGACAGGGGATTCCTACAATGAGCAGTTCTTC. It translates to CASSRTGDSYNEQFF.

This clonotype showed up just a few times. The DNA for the CDR3 is TGCAGCGTTCAGCGGGATGGTGGCTACGAGCAGTACTTC. Translating gives CSVQRDGGYEQYF. The V call is TRBV29-1, the J call TRBJ2-7; TRBD2 matches 7 bases. Germline CDR1 reads SQVTM; CDR2 reads ANQGSEA. V gave up 5 bases and J gave up 3 bases; unmatched junction bases: 7. CDR3 length: 13 residues.

This clonotype was seen ten or more times. The chain's CDR3 is CATAGGIYNEQFF. In DNA form, the CDR3 reads TGTGCCACTGCAGGGGGAATCTACAATGAGCAGTTCTTC. V gene TRBV24-1 combines with J gene TRBJ2-1; TRBD1 matches 7 bases. There are 13 residues in the CDR3. CDR1 and CDR2 from the germline V gene are KGHDR and SFDVKD. V shed 10 bases, J shed 3 bases, and the junction held 5 bases outside the gene matches.

The sample holds many counts of this clonotype. This chain uses TRBV6-1 with TRBJ1-6, with D uncertain. The CDR3 has 13 amino acids. The V end was cut by 4 bases, the J end by 5 bases, with 6 bases between. The germline gives CDR1 MNHNS, CDR2 SASEGT. CDR3: CASSVQHNSPLHF. The CDR3 nucleotides are TGTGCCAGCAGTGTACAGCATAATTCACCCCTCCACTTT.

This clonotype has at least ten counts. Being one base from a much bigger clone, this may be a read error. V and J are TRBV4-3 and TRBJ1-4; TRBD1 might be the D (5 bases). V lost 0 bases and J lost 5, with 13 bases in between. The CDR3 contains 16 residues. CDR1 is LGHNA and CDR2 is YSLEER in the germline V gene. CDR3 amino acids: CASSQEGRQTNEKLFF. Here the CDR3 DNA reads TGCGCCAGCAGCCAAGAGGGAAGACAGACGAATGAAAAACTGTTTTTT.

This clonotype was recorded many times. V usage is TRBV7-8 and J usage is TRBJ2-2; D is uncertain. The V gene's germline CDR1 is SGHVS and CDR2 FQNEAQ. The V gene lost 5 bases and the J gene lost 7 bases, with 17 bases spanning the gap. The CDR3 has 15 residues. The CDR3 DNA follows: TGTGCCAGCAGCACCTCCTTGGGTCTGGGCGGGGAGCTGTTTTTT. This gives the protein CASSTSLGLGGELFF.

There are many counts of this clonotype. The chain is built from TRBV2 and TRBJ2-5, with D possibly matching TRBD1 (6 bases). V was shortened by 8 bases and J by 6 bases, with 16 bases between the two germline ends. The CDR3 runs 13 residues. CDR1 and CDR2 from the germline V gene are SNHLY and FYNNEI. The CDR3 DNA reads as TGTGCCAGCGATCCAGGGGCCGGGAAGACCCAGTACTTC. It encodes CASDPGAGKTQYF.

The table lists this clonotype with many counts. The genes are TRBV7-2 and TRBJ2-7; D is possibly TRBD2 (6 bases). The CDR3 covers 15 residues. V was pared by 4 bases and J by 7 bases, with 20 bases between. Per germline, CDR1 SGHTA and CDR2 FQGNSA. CDR3 sequence: CASSSTIGSRGEQYF. In DNA, the CDR3 is TGTGCCAGCAGCTCGACCATCGGCTCACGGGGGGAGCAGTACTTC.

This clonotype has ten or more counts. The chain recombines TRBV7-3 with TRBJ2-3; no reliable D call. Germline-derived CDR1 and CDR2 are SGHTA and FQGTGA. V was shortened by 0 bases and J by 6 bases, with 7 bases between the two germline ends. The CDR3 totals 13 residues. CDR3 nucleotide sequence: TGTGCCAGCAGCTTAACCGGCCCGGATACGCAGTATTTT. It codes for CASSLTGPDTQYF.

This clonotype is medium-sized by share. The V gene is TRBV27, the J gene TRBJ1-1; 7 bases fit TRBD1. The germline V gene encodes CDR1 MNHEY and CDR2 SMNVEV (reference sequence). Unmatched junction bases numbered 9, after V lost 3 bases and J lost 5 bases. The CDR3 sequence is 15 residues long. The CDR3 sequence: CASSFLGQEGTEAFF. The DNA for the CDR3 is TGTGCCAGCAGTTTCCTTGGACAGGAGGGTACTGAAGCTTTCTTT.

This clonotype was detected ten times or more. V usage is TRBV5-1 and J usage is TRBJ1-4, with D possibly matching TRBD1 (5 bases). The germline V and J ends were trimmed by 2 bases and 5 bases, with 13 bases remaining between them. The CDR3 sequence is 15 residues long. CDR1 and CDR2 (germline): SGHRS, YFSETQ. The CDR3 coding sequence is TGCGCCAGCAGCTTCACAGGCTTGACGAATGAAAAACTGTTTTTT. Protein sequence: CASSFTGLTNEKLFF. The variable domain in full, completed from reference TRBV5-1 and TRBJ1-4, reads KAGVTQTPRYLIKTRGQQVTLSCSPISGHRSVSWYQQTPGQGLQFLFEYFSETQRNKGNFPGRFSGRQFSNSRSEMNVSTLELGDSALYLCASSFTGLTNEKLFFGSGTQLSVL.

This clonotype was counted ten times or more. CDR3 sequence reads: CASSLVASGNALDTQYF. The CDR3 coding sequence is TGTGCCAGCAGCTTAGTGGCTAGCGGGAACGCACTCGATACGCAGTATTTT. The chain recombines TRBV7-8 with TRBJ2-3; 9 bases agree with TRBD2. Germline V gene data show CDR1 as SGHVS and CDR2 as FQNEAQ. V lost 1 base, J lost 6 bases, and 11 bases stayed unmatched. This CDR3 comprises 17 residues.

This clonotype occurred many times. The chain is built from TRBV15 and TRBJ2-2; D possibly corresponds to TRBD2 (6 bases). CDR1 and CDR2 (germline): LNHNV, YYDKDF (reference sequence). This CDR3 is 16 amino acids long. Trimming removed 1 base at V and 1 base at J, with 10 bases between. The CDR3 bases are TGTGCCACCAGCAGAGTGCCGGGGGAGAACACCGGGGAGCTGTTTTTT. Residues: CATSRVPGENTGELFF.

This clonotype was detected ten times or more. J is TRBJ1-3 and V is TRBV10-3; 7 bases agree with TRBD1. V was pared by 6 bases and J by 0 bases, with 2 bases of the junction left unmatched. Per the germline V gene, CDR1 is ENHRY and CDR2 is SYGVKD. The CDR3 contains 14 residues. The CDR3 nucleotides are TGTGCCATCAGCGGGGACAGCTCTGGAAACACCATATATTTT. It encodes CAISGDSSGNTIYF.

This sequence joins TRBV7-9 and TRBJ2-7; D is possibly TRBD1 (5 bases). The CDR3 sequence is 13 residues long. The ends were cut back, 3 bases at V and 4 bases at J, with 10 bases in the middle. CDR1 and CDR2 (germline): SEHNR, FQNEAQ (reference sequence). CDR3 nucleotides: TGTGCCAGCAGCTTGAGGCAGGGTTACGAGCAGTACTTC. It specifies CASSLRQGYEQYF.

The sample holds many counts of this clonotype. The J gene is TRBJ2-5, the V gene TRBV10-3; 9 bases are shared with TRBD2. CDR3 length: 14 amino acids. Germline CDR1 reads ENHRY; CDR2 reads SYGVKD. V gave up 5 bases and J gave up 5 bases; unmatched junction bases: 6. The CDR3 reads CAISRSGGMETQYF. CDR3 sequence (DNA): TGTGCCATCAGTAGAAGCGGGGGGATGGAGACCCAGTACTTC.

With respect to this clonotype: This may stem from a read error, because a much larger clone lies one nucleotide away. The CDR3 nucleotides are TGTGCCAGCAGCTTAGGAAAGGGGCTTGAAGCTTTCTTT. It is translated as CASSLGKGLEAFF. The chain combines TRBV7-6 with TRBJ1-1; perhaps TRBD1 as D (5 bases). Germline lookup yields CDR1 SGHVS and CDR2 FNYEAQ. The CDR3 consists of 13 residues. V was pared by 1 base and J by 7 bases, with 10 bases between.

This clonotype occurred many times. This chain joins TRBV7-2 and TRBJ2-1; 7 bases are a match to TRBD2. The germline gives CDR1 SGHTA, CDR2 FQGNSA. The CDR3 runs to 16 residues. Trimming cost V 1 base and J 7 bases; bases outside gene matches: 10. The CDR3 DNA follows: TGTGCCAGCAGCTTAGTGGGCGCGGGGGTGCGGAATGAGCAGTTCTTC. Translated: CASSLVGAGVRNEQFF.

About this clonotype itself: This could be a read error, since a much larger clone is one nucleotide away. The chain employs TRBV5-1 and TRBJ2-3; D perhaps matches TRBD2 (5 bases). Between the trimmed V and J ends, which lost 1 base and 2 bases, there was a span of 14 bases. Germline values: CDR1 SGHRS, CDR2 YFSETQ. This CDR3 is built from 16 residues. The CDR3 region has the DNA TGCGCCAGCAGCTTGACCCCAGCGGATAACACAGATACGCAGTATTTT. This gives the protein CASSLTPADNTDTQYF.

This clonotype was seen many times. The rearrangement uses TRBV27 and TRBJ2-7; a weak D match, TRBD1 (5 bases). This CDR3 has 14 residues. Germline assignment: CDR1 MNHEY and CDR2 SMNVEV (reference sequence). Trimming removed 6 bases from V and 1 base from J, with 13 bases in between. Here the CDR3 DNA reads TGTGCCAGCAGATTACAGGTTTCATCCTACGAGCAGTACTTC. This translates into CASRLQVSSYEQYF.

This clonotype was seen many times. This chain links TRBV5-1 with TRBJ2-2; 9 bases line up with TRBD2. After removal of 0 bases from V and 5 bases from J, the junction contained 8 bases not matched to a gene. CDR3 length equals 17 residues. Germline V CDR1 and CDR2: SGHRS, YFSETQ. CDR3 nucleotide sequence: TGCGCCAGCAGCTTGGCCATGGTAGCGGGAGTAACCGGGGAGCTGTTTTTT. It codes for CASSLAMVAGVTGELFF. The complete variable domain, with remaining parts taken from reference TRBV5-1 and TRBJ2-2, reads KAGVTQTPRYLIKTRGQQVTLSCSPISGHRSVSWYQQTPGQGLQFLFEYFSETQRNKGNFPGRFSGRQFSNSRSEMNVSTLELGDSALYLCASSLAMVAGVTGELFFGEGSRLTVL.

This clonotype was seen at least ten times. This chain connects TRBV12-3 or TRBV12-4 to TRBJ2-7; TRBD2 agrees at 8 bases. J was trimmed by 4 bases and V by 3 bases; bases with no gene match: 11. The CDR3 sequence is 16 residues long. For the CDR3, the DNA is TGTGCCAGCAGTTTGCTCCTAAGCGGGGGCCGTTACGAGCAGTACTTC. Translating gives CASSLLLSGGRYEQYF.

This clonotype has at least ten counts. The chain carries TRBV9 and TRBJ2-5, with a possible D match to TRBD2 (6 bases). V shed 0 bases and J shed 0 bases, with 12 bases lying between them. The length of the CDR3 is 16 residues. The V gene's germline CDR1 is SGDLS and CDR2 YYNGEE. In DNA form, the CDR3 reads TGTGCCAGCAGCGTAGGAGTAGCGGAGAACCAAGAGACCCAGTACTTC. This sequence encodes CASSVGVAENQETQYF.

This clonotype was observed many times. This rearrangement joins TRBV5-5 to TRBJ2-2; the D is unclear. Germline values: CDR1 SGHKS, CDR2 YYEKEE (reference sequence). The V and J ends lost 0 bases and 0 bases respectively, with 6 bases between them. The CDR3 loop spans 15 amino acids. The CDR3 nucleotides are TGTGCCAGCAGCTTGGTTACAGCGAACACCGGGGAGCTGTTTTTT. Amino acid sequence: CASSLVTANTGELFF.